The sequence of this T cell receptor (beta chain) was determined in a study of blood T cell repertoires in COVID-19. Clones were sequenced by immunoSEQ multiplex PCR, and TCRdb holds only the in-frame ones, with some missing. The repertoire consists of 45,000 to 50,000 clones, with 85% to 90% occurring once and the leading ten covering roughly 9.2%. In this sample, this clone turned up a few times. The sequenced sample consisted of peripheral blood. The clonotype originates from a human donor in a cohort sampled during active COVID-19.

The CDR3 nucleotides are TGTGCCAGCAGCCTACAGGGGGCCGGCACCGGGGAGCTGTTTTTT. It codes for CASSLQGAGTGELFF. V gene TRBV7-9 combines with J gene TRBJ2-2, with TRBD1 identical over 9 bases. V trimming: 5 bases; J trimming: 4 bases; junction bases outside the gene matches: 5. Germline CDR1 and CDR2: SEHNR and FQNEAQ (reference sequence). This CDR3 contains 15 residues.